These T cell receptor beta chains were read from a single sample in a study of technical replicates of blood from several donors. TCRdb's copy holds only in-frame clones and misses some; the assay was immunoSEQ multiplex PCR. The sample contains about 73,000 clones, more than 90% of which appear only once. Sequencing used PBMCs. The receptors shown here come from a human donor in good health. Some clones in this sample may be carry-over from other donors' samples. CDR3s include the opening cysteine and the closing phenylalanine or tryptophan. The order of the fields is V gene, J gene, CDR3 protein.

V gene: TRBV27; J gene: TRBJ2-7; CDR3 protein: CASSFPGQPVQYF
V gene: TRBV15; J gene: TRBJ2-7; CDR3 protein: CATSREAEGPYEQYF
V gene: TRBV6-5; J gene: TRBJ2-1; CDR3 protein: CASTRLAGGNSEQFF
V gene: TRBV19; J gene: TRBJ2-7; CDR3 protein: CASSITTSSSYEQYF
V gene: TRBV5-4; J gene: TRBJ2-7; CDR3 protein: CASSPGRGPGVYEQYF
V gene: TRBV19; J gene: TRBJ2-1; CDR3 protein: CASSSRSVGQRGKGDNEQFF
V gene: TRBV7-2; J gene: TRBJ1-2; CDR3 protein: CASSSPGVSGYTF
V gene: TRBV7-8; J gene: TRBJ2-3; CDR3 protein: CASSIGAYTDTQYF
V gene: TRBV6-4; J gene: TRBJ1-6; CDR3 protein: CASSDSSQGDSPLHF
V gene: TRBV27; J gene: TRBJ1-2; CDR3 protein: CASSLFGGPPKLSSGYTF
V gene: TRBV6-4; J gene: TRBJ2-5; CDR3 protein: CASSPRGGREETQYF
V gene: TRBV5-1; J gene: TRBJ2-2; CDR3 protein: CASSVGLAGAGELFF
V gene: TRBV6-1; J gene: TRBJ2-7; CDR3 protein: CASSGGLAETYEQYF
V gene: TRBV7-8; J gene: TRBJ1-5; CDR3 protein: CASSRQGRNQPQHF
V gene: TRBV4-3; J gene: TRBJ2-1; CDR3 protein: CASSQDSLVDNEQFF
V gene: TRBV15; J gene: TRBJ1-1; CDR3 protein: CATSVRDRGTEAFF
V gene: TRBV19; J gene: TRBJ1-1; CDR3 protein: CASSPHRVTEAFF
V gene: TRBV10-3; J gene: TRBJ2-5; CDR3 protein: CAISELAETQYF
V gene: TRBV2; J gene: TRBJ1-3; CDR3 protein: CASSATGNPGNTIYF
V gene: TRBV6-5; J gene: TRBJ1-1; CDR3 protein: CASSSTGESAEAFF
V gene: TRBV2; J gene: TRBJ2-3; CDR3 protein: CASFEGRGDTQYF
V gene: TRBV6-5; J gene: TRBJ2-3; CDR3 protein: CASSSLGLSGTQYF
V gene: TRBV6-6; J gene: TRBJ1-6; CDR3 protein: CASSPRDQSPLHF
V gene: TRBV4-1; J gene: TRBJ2-7; CDR3 protein: CASSQRVLTSVEQYF
V gene: TRBV7-3; J gene: TRBJ2-3; CDR3 protein: CASSLTGGAGDTQYF
V gene: TRBV27; J gene: TRBJ1-3; CDR3 protein: CASSTYRGSGNTIYF
V gene: TRBV7-3; J gene: TRBJ2-3; CDR3 protein: CASSRSDRADTQYF
V gene: TRBV11-1; J gene: TRBJ2-4; CDR3 protein: CASSLVGGTALAKNIQYF
V gene: TRBV11-3; J gene: TRBJ2-3; CDR3 protein: CASSSRRAPDTQYF
V gene: TRBV7-9; J gene: TRBJ1-6; CDR3 protein: CASSRRDSINSPLHF
V gene: TRBV19; J gene: TRBJ2-7; CDR3 protein: CASSLGQRSYEQYF
V gene: TRBV30; J gene: TRBJ1-5; CDR3 protein: CAWSVRRNQPQHF
V gene: TRBV4-2; J gene: TRBJ1-1; CDR3 protein: CASSQDRGAFF
V gene: TRBV4-1; J gene: TRBJ2-7; CDR3 protein: CASSQVAEGVGQGSEQYF
V gene: TRBV11-1; J gene: TRBJ2-7; CDR3 protein: CASSLPGTVYEQYF
V gene: TRBV11-2; J gene: TRBJ2-1; CDR3 protein: CASSLGQGASNEQFF